Listed below are T cell receptor beta chains from one sample, sequenced in a study of blood T cell repertoires in COVID-19. TCRdb's copy holds only in-frame clones and misses some; the assay was immunoSEQ multiplex PCR. The sample has approximately 70,000 clones; less than 95% are singletons. Sequenced material: peripheral blood. These receptors were collected from a woman in her sixties or seventies with active COVID-19. Both conserved end residues are part of each CDR3. The D gene is left open where the match is weak. The size entry is marked missing in some rows and otherwise reads once, few, many or a size class.

j_gene: TRBJ2-1; abundance: .; v_gene: TRBV24-1; d_gene: .; CDR3nt: TGTGCCACCAGTGACCCCGGAGGGACCAATGAGCAGTTCTTC; CDR3aa: CATSDPGGTNEQFF
j_gene: TRBJ1-6; abundance: .; v_gene: TRBV21-1; d_gene: .; CDR3nt: TGTGCCAGCAGCTCGCTACAGGGTCGTTATTGTAATTCACCCCTCCACTTT; CDR3aa: CASSSLQGRYCNSPLHF
j_gene: TRBJ2-1; abundance: .; v_gene: TRBV12-5; d_gene: .; CDR3nt: TGTGCTAGTGGTTTGGTAGATCGTGTTCAGGGCGTGGGCGGGACGAGCTCCTACAATGAGCAGTTCTTC; CDR3aa: CASGLVDRVQGVGGTSSYNEQFF
j_gene: TRBJ2-3; abundance: .; v_gene: TRBV7-6; d_gene: .; CDR3nt: TGTGCCAGCAGCTTAAAAGCGGCAGACACAGATACGCAGTATTTT; CDR3aa: CASSLKAADTDTQYF
j_gene: TRBJ2-7; abundance: .; v_gene: TRBV4-1; d_gene: .; CDR3nt: TGCGCCAGCAGCCAAGAGGCGTCTAGCTCCTACGAGCAGTACTTC; CDR3aa: CASSQEASSSYEQYF
j_gene: TRBJ2-5; abundance: .; v_gene: TRBV27; d_gene: .; CDR3nt: TGTGCCTGCCGGAGGGCCGACTGGGGGACCCAGTACTTC; CDR3aa: CACRRADWGTQYF
j_gene: TRBJ2-7; abundance: .; v_gene: TRBV14; d_gene: .; CDR3nt: TGTGCCAGCAGCCAATTTAGCGGTCCGGGTCTCTACGAGCAGTACTTC; CDR3aa: CASSQFSGPGLYEQYF
j_gene: TRBJ1-6; abundance: few; v_gene: TRBV28; d_gene: .; CDR3nt: TGTGCCAGCAGGGGAGGGAGCTCCTATAATTCACCCCTCCACTTT; CDR3aa: CASRGGSSYNSPLHF
j_gene: TRBJ2-2; abundance: .; v_gene: TRBV5-6; d_gene: TRBD1; CDR3nt: TGTGCCAGCAGCCGAGTAACAGGGGGCACCGGGGAGCTGTTTTTT; CDR3aa: CASSRVTGGTGELFF
j_gene: TRBJ2-2; abundance: .; v_gene: TRBV5-1; d_gene: TRBD1; CDR3nt: TGCGCCAGCAGCTTGGGACAGGGGGCAACCGGGGAGCTGTTTTTT; CDR3aa: CASSLGQGATGELFF
j_gene: TRBJ2-1; abundance: .; v_gene: TRBV19; d_gene: TRBD2; CDR3nt: TGTGCCAGTAGTTTTGGACTAGGAGGCAATGAGCAGTTCTTC; CDR3aa: CASSFGLGGNEQFF
j_gene: TRBJ1-1; abundance: .; v_gene: TRBV5-6; d_gene: TRBD1; CDR3nt: TGTGCCAGCAGCCTACGGACAGGGGTGAACACTGAAGCTTTCTTT; CDR3aa: CASSLRTGVNTEAFF
j_gene: TRBJ1-4; abundance: few; v_gene: TRBV7-9; d_gene: .; CDR3nt: TGTGCCAGCAGCTTAGTCACGGGGGATGCAACTAATGAAAAACTGTTTTTT; CDR3aa: CASSLVTGDATNEKLFF
j_gene: TRBJ2-3; abundance: .; v_gene: TRBV3-1/TRBV3-2; d_gene: TRBD2; CDR3nt: TGTGCCAGCAGTCCAGGACTAGCGGGAGTGTCAGATACGCAGTATTTT; CDR3aa: CASSPGLAGVSDTQYF